This T cell receptor (beta chain) was identified during a study of OX40 agonist ivuxolimab in advanced cancers. About the study: The study treated patients with ivuxolimab, an agonistic anti-OX40 (CD134) antibody. Partial responses were recorded for three patients, including one with hepatocellular carcinoma and two with cutaneous melanoma. Points from the study as a whole: In the expanded peripheral T cells, antigen specificity was never determined.

A note on this clone: The target antigen is unknown.

Some clones are missing from TCRdb's copy, which holds only in-frame ones; the method was immunoSEQ multiplex PCR. Seen here are more than 55,000 clones, about 90% observed once, and the top ten hold roughly 13%. Trimming at V came to 5 bases and at J to 0 bases, leaving 3 bases not matched to a gene. CDR1 is SQVTM, CDR2 ANQGSEA, per germline. The CDR3 runs to 13 residues. Autoimmune disease history or systemic immunosuppression barred patients. The source is an adult with an advanced solid tumor such as melanoma, head and neck, liver or kidney cancer. The rearrangement joins TRBV29-1 to TRBJ1-1, with TRBD1 matching over 7 bases. Sequenced here: CD4+ or CD8+ T cells sorted from blood, sampled in a trial of the OX40 agonist ivuxolimab. The DNA of the CDR3 is TGCAGCGTTCACAGGGGCTTGAACACTGAAGCTTTCTTT. It is translated as CSVHRGLNTEAFF.